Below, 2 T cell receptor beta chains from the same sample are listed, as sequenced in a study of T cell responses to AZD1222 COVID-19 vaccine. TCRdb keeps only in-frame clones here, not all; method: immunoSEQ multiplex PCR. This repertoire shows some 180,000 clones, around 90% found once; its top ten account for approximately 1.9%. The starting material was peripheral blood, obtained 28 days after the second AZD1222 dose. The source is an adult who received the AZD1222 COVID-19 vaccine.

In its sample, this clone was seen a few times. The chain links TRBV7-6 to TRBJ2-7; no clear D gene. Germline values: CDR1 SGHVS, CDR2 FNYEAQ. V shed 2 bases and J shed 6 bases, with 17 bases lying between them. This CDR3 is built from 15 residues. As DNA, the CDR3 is TGTGCCAGCAGCTTACAATCTCTGAGAAGGAGCGAGCAGTACTTC. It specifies CASSLQSLRRSEQYF.

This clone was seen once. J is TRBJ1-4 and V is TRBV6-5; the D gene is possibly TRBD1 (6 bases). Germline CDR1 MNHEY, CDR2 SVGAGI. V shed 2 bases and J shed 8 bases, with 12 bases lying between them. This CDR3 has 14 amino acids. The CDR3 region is CASSYTGTGEKLFF. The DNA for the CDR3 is TGTGCCAGCAGTTACACAGGGACGGGAGAAAAACTGTTTTTT.